The 12 T cell receptor beta chains presented below share a single source sample, sequenced in a study of blood T cell repertoires in COVID-19. Generated by immunoSEQ multiplex PCR, the TCRdb table keeps only in-frame clones and is missing some. The sample yields under 150,000 clones, approximately 80% seen once. The sequenced sample consisted of peripheral blood. Every receptor here comes from a man in his 70s with acute or convalescent COVID-19.

J is TRBJ2-7 and V is TRBV25-1; tentative D call: TRBD1 (5 bases). Trimming shortened V by 1 base and J by 1 base, and 8 bases separated the two germline ends. The CDR3 contains 14 residues. The germline V gene encodes CDR1 MGHDK and CDR2 SYGVNS. The CDR3 DNA is TGTGCCAGCAGTGAATCGACAGAGTCCTACGAGCAGTACTTC. Residues: CASSESTESYEQYF.

The chain combines TRBV28 with TRBJ2-1; 11 bases are a match to TRBD1. This CDR3 is 15 amino acids long. CDR1 is MDHEN and CDR2 is SYDVKM in the germline V gene. The V segment lost 3 bases and the J segment 9 bases; nucleotides outside the gene matches: 7. CDR3 protein: CASSFTGQGEAEQFF. The CDR3, as DNA: TGTGCCAGCAGTTTCACGGGACAGGGGGAAGCTGAGCAGTTCTTC.

This chain uses TRBV7-6 with TRBJ1-3; TRBD1 aligns across 8 bases. This CDR3 spans 15 amino acids. V shed 4 bases and J 2 bases; nucleotides not matched to a gene: 4. CDR1 SGHVS and CDR2 FNYEAQ come from the germline V gene. The DNA of the CDR3 is TGTGCCAGCAGCTCCCGACAGGGGACTGGAAACACCATATATTTT. It is translated as CASSSRQGTGNTIYF.

As for this clone: Other DNA sequences in this sample translate to the same CDR3. The genes are TRBV7-9 and TRBJ1-2, with D perhaps matching TRBD1 (6 bases). V lost 0 bases and J 9 bases, leaving 11 bases between the germline ends. Germline values: CDR1 SEHNR, CDR2 FQNEAQ (reference sequence). The CDR3 spans 13 residues. The CDR3 nucleotides read TGTGCCAGCAGCTTAGCGGACAGAGGCCGCTACACCTTC. Its protein product is CASSLADRGRYTF. The variable domain in full, with the rest retrieved from reference TRBV7-9 and TRBJ1-2, is DTGVSQNPRHKITKRGQNVTFRCDPISEHNRLYWYRQTLGQGPEFLTYFQNEAQLEKSRLLSDRFSAERPKGSFSTLEIQRTEQGDSAMYLCASSLADRGRYTFGSGTRLTVV.

V usage is TRBV2 and J usage is TRBJ2-1, with 8 bases aligning to TRBD2. The germline V gene encodes CDR1 SNHLY and CDR2 FYNNEI. V lost 7 bases to trimming and J lost 1 base; unmatched junction nucleotides: 6. The CDR3 is 15 residues long. The chain's CDR3 is CASNRASGSYNEQFF. As DNA, the CDR3 is TGTGCCAGCAACCGGGCTAGCGGGTCCTACAATGAGCAGTTCTTC.

The V and J genes are TRBV7-9 and TRBJ2-2, with 12 nucleotides matching TRBD2. Per the germline V gene, CDR1 is SEHNR and CDR2 is FQNEAQ (reference sequence). V trimming: 3 bases; J trimming: 6 bases; junction bases outside the gene matches: 8. The CDR3 totals 17 residues. The CDR3 DNA sequence: TGTGCCAGCAGCTTGGCTAGCGGGGGGGCCCATCCCGGGGAGCTGTTTTTT. Its protein product is CASSLASGGAHPGELFF.

The chain combines TRBV7-2 with TRBJ2-1; D unclear. Germline V gene data show CDR1 as SGHTA and CDR2 as FQGNSA. Deletions cut 2 bases from V and 10 bases from J, with 9 bases between. The CDR3 runs to 12 residues. The CDR3 bases are TGTGCCAGCAGCTTAAGTAGACTGGAGCAGTTCTTC. The encoded protein is CASSLSRLEQFF.

The chain has TRBV28 and TRBJ1-4, with unresolved D. V lost 4 bases, J lost 7 bases, and 7 bases lay in between. Germline CDR1 MDHEN, CDR2 SYDVKM. This CDR3 region has 12 residues. The CDR3 reads CASSSRLEKLFF. CDR3 nucleotide sequence: TGTGCCAGCAGTTCCAGACTTGAAAAACTGTTTTTT.

There are a few counts of this clone. This chain links TRBV7-6 with TRBJ1-5, with 7 bases matching TRBD1. V dropped 5 bases and J dropped 5; count of bases not matched to a gene: 9. CDR3 length: 15 amino acids. Germline CDR1 and CDR2: SGHVS and FNYEAQ. CDR3 nucleotides: TGTGCCAGCAGCCCAAGTCACAGGGGAGATCAGCCCCAGCATTTT. Its translation is CASSPSHRGDQPQHF.

CDR3 loop: CASSFGRPGTEAFF. As DNA, the CDR3 is TGCGCCAGCAGCTTTGGTCGGCCGGGCACTGAAGCTTTCTTT. The rearrangement joins TRBV5-1 to TRBJ1-1; no clear D. V lost 2 bases and J lost 4, with 12 bases in between. The CDR3 consists of 14 residues. Germline V lookup: CDR1 SGHRS, CDR2 YFSETQ.

The chain links TRBV6-5 to TRBJ1-2; possibly TRBD1 for D (5 bases). Trimming shortened V by 0 bases and J by 8 bases, and 10 bases separated the two germline ends. The CDR3 is 13 residues long. The germline gives CDR1 MNHEY, CDR2 SVGAGI. The CDR3 spells CASSYSNRNGYTF. CDR3 in DNA: TGTGCCAGCAGTTACTCGAACAGGAACGGCTACACCTTC.

The chain links TRBV3-1 (or the pseudogene TRBV3-2) to TRBJ2-7; 7 nucleotides match TRBD1. CDR3 length: 16 residues. Germline trimming cut 4 bases from V and 3 bases from J; bases unmatched to any gene: 12. The germline CDR1 and CDR2 sequences are LGHDT and YNNKEL (reference sequence). CDR3: CASSPPGQRSLYEQYF. Here the CDR3 DNA reads TGTGCCAGCAGCCCCCCGGGACAGCGGAGTCTCTACGAGCAGTACTTC.